This T cell receptor beta chain was sequenced during a study of blood T cells in healthy people across ages. Overall study: Researchers report that template switching captured about one barcoded beta molecule per two T cells. Findings of the study overall: Because sorting was not performed, PBMCs prevented conclusive naive versus antigen-experienced comparison. Investigators treated diversity estimates from one million T cells as underestimates.

About this clonotype: Antigen unknown.

Ranging in age from about 6 to 95, the donors were healthy Caucasian individuals from Russia. PCR was performed a second time for 7 to 11 cycles using a sample-barcoded 5' primer and a J-beta primer mix. MiXCR, run by TCRdb on the 5' RACE reads, gives a single entry per CDR3 protein. This repertoire shows 1.5 million to 2 million distinct CDR3 sequences, 30% to 35% found once; its top ten account for about 10%. Germline CDR1 is MNHEY and CDR2 is SVGAGI. The CDR3 is 15 residues long. V lost 4 bases to trimming and J lost 0 bases, with 11 bases between them. The sample consisted of blood. The V and J genes are TRBV6-5 and TRBJ2-3; tentative D call: TRBD2 (6 bases). This receptor was obtained from a woman aged 25 to 39 in good health. The CDR3 region has the DNA TGTGCCAGCAGTTCATATGGGACTAGCACAGATACGCAGTATTTT. It encodes CASSSYGTSTDTQYF.